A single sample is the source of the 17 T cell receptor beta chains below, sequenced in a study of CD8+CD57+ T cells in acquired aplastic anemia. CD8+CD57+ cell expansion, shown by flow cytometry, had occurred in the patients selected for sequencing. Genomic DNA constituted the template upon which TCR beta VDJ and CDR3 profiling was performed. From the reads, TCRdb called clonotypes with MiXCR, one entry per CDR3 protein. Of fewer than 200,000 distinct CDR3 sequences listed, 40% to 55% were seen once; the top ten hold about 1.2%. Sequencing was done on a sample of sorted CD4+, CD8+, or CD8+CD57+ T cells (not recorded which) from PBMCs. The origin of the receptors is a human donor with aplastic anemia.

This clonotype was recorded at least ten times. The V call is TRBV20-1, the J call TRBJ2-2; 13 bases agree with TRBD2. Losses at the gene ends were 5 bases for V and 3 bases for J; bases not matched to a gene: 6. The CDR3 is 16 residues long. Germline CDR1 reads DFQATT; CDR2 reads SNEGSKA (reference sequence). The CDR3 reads CSALRTSGGHTGELFF. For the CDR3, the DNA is TGCAGTGCTCTCAGGACTAGCGGGGGACACACCGGGGAGCTGTTTTTT.

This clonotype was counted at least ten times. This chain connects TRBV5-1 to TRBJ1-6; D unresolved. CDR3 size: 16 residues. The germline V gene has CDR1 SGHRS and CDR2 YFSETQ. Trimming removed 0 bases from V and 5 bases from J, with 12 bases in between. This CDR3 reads CASSLVSLRDNSPLHF. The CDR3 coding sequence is TGCGCCAGCAGCTTGGTGTCATTAAGAGATAATTCACCCCTCCACTTT.

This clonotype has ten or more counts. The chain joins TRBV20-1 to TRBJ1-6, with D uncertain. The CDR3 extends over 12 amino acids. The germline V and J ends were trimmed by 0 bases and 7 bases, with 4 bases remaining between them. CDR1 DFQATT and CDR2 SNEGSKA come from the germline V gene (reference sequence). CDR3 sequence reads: CSAREGNSPLHF. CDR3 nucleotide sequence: TGCAGTGCTAGAGAAGGCAATTCACCCCTCCACTTT.

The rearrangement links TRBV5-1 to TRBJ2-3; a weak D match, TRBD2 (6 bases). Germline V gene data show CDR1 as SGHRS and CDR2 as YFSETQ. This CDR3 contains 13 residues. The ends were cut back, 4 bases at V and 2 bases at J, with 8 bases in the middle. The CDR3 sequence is CASSAGYTDTQYF. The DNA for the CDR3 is TGCGCCAGCAGCGCGGGGTACACAGATACGCAGTATTTT.

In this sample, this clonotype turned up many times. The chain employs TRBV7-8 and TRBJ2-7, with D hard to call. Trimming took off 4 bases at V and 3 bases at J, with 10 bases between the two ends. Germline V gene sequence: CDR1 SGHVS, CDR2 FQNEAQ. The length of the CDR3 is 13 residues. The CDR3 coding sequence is TGTGCCAGCAGCTCATCACAGTTCTACGAGCAGTACTTC. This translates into CASSSSQFYEQYF.

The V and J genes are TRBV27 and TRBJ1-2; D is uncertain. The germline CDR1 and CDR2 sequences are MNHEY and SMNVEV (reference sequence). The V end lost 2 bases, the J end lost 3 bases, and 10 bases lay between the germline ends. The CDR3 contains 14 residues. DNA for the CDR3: TGTGCCAGCAGTTTAAGGCCGCGGGACTATGGCTACACCTTC. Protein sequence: CASSLRPRDYGYTF.

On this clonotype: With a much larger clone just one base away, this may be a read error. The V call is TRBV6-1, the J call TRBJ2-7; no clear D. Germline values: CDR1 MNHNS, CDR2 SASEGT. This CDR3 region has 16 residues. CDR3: CASSEEARPNSYEQCF. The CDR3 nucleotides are TGTGCCAGCAGTGAAGAGGCCAGGCCGAACTCCTACGAGCAGTGCTTC.

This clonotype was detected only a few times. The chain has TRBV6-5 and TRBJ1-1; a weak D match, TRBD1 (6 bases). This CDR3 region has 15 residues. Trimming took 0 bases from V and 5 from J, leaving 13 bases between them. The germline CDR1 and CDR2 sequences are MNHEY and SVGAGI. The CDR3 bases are TGTGCCAGCAGTTACTCGATGGGGGGCCGAACTGAAGCTTTCTTT. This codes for CASSYSMGGRTEAFF.

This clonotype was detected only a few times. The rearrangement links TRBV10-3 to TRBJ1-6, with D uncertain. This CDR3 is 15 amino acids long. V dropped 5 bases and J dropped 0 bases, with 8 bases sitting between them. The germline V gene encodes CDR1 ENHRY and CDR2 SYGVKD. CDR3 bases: TGTGCCATCAGTCAGGACGGCTCCTATAATTCACCCCTCCACTTT. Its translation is CAISQDGSYNSPLHF.

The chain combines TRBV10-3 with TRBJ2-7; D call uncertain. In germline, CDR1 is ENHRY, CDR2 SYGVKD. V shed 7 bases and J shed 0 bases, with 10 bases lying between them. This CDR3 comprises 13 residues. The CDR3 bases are TGTGCCATCACACACGGTAGCTCCTACGAGCAGTACTTC. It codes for CAITHGSSYEQYF.

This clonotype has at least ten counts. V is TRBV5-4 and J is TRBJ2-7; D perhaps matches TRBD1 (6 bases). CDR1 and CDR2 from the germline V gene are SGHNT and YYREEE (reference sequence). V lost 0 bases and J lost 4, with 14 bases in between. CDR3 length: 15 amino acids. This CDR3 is CASSLGAGDRYEQYF. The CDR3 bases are TGTGCCAGCAGCTTGGGGGCAGGGGATAGGTACGAGCAGTACTTC.

The CDR3 region has the DNA TGTGCCAGCAGCTTAGGTACAGCTTTTAATTCACCCCTCCACTTT. Translated, it gives CASSLGTAFNSPLHF. The chain joins TRBV7-2 to TRBJ1-6; D gene ambiguous. V was trimmed by 1 base and J by 6 bases, leaving 10 bases between them. The CDR3 is 15 residues long. In germline, CDR1 is SGHTA, CDR2 FQGNSA.

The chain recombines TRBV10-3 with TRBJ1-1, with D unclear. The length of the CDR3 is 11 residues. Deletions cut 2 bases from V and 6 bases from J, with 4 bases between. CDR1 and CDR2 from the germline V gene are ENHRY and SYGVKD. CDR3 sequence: CAISERPEAFF. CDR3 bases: TGTGCCATCAGTGAGAGGCCTGAAGCTTTCTTT.

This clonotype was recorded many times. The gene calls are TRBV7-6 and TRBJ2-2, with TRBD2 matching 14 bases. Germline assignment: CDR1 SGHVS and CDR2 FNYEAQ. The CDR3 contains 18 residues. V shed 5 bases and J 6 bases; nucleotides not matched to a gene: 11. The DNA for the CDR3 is TGTGCCAGCAGCCCGGGACTAGCGGGGGCGGGATTCGCCGGGGAGCTGTTTTTT. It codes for CASSPGLAGAGFAGELFF.

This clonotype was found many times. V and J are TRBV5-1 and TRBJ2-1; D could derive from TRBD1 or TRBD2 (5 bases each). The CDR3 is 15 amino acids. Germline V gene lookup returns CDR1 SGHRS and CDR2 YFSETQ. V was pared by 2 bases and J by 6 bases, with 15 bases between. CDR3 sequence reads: CASSFGQGAGNEQFF. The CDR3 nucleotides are TGCGCCAGCAGCTTCGGGCAGGGTGCGGGCAATGAGCAGTTCTTC.

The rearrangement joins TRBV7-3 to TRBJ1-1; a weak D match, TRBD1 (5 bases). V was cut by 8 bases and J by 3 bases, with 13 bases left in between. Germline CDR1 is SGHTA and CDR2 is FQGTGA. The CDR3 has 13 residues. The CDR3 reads CASGHDSDTEAFF. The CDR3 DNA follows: TGTGCCAGCGGTCACGACAGTGACACTGAAGCTTTCTTT.

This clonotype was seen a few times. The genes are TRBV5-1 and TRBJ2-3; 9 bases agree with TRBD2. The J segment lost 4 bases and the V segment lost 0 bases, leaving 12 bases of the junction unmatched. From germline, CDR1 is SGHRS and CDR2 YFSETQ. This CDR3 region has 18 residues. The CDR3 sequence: CASSLELRGGERADTQYF. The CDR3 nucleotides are TGCGCCAGCAGCTTGGAGTTGCGGGGGGGAGAGAGGGCAGATACGCAGTATTTT.